Sequencing of this T cell receptor (beta chain) was carried out in a study of OX40 agonist ivuxolimab in advanced cancers. Study context: Patients received intravenous ivuxolimab every 2 weeks at 0.01 to 10 mg/kg. Partial responses were achieved by three patients, of whom one had hepatocellular carcinoma and two had cutaneous melanoma. Findings and caveats of the study: Dosing at 0.1 to 3.0 mg/kg was accompanied by clonal expansion of CD4+ and CD8+ blood T cells by week 6.

With regard to this clone: Antigen: not known.

Blood samples were obtained at baseline, cycle 4 day 1, and cycle 7 day 1. Germline lookup yields CDR1 SGDLS and CDR2 YYNGEE. The CDR3 spans 15 residues. V gave up 0 bases and J gave up 4 bases; unmatched junction bases: 5. Produced via immunoSEQ multiplex PCR; TCRdb's table is partial and in-frame only. The sample holds roughly 53,000 clones, roughly nine tenths seen once. The clonotype originates from an adult with an advanced solid tumor such as melanoma, head and neck, liver or kidney cancer. The genes are TRBV9 and TRBJ2-7; TRBD1 agrees at 9 bases. The input for sequencing was CD4+ or CD8+ T cells sorted from blood, taken in a trial of the OX40 agonist ivuxolimab. Here the CDR3 reads CASSVAGTGIYEQYF. The CDR3 region has the DNA TGTGCCAGCAGCGTAGCCGGGACAGGGATATACGAGCAGTACTTC. Drawing the rest from reference TRBV9 and TRBJ2-7, the complete variable domain is DSGVTQTPKHLITATGQRVTLRCSPRSGDLSVYWYQQSLDQGLQFLIQYYNGEERAKGNILERFSAQQFPDLHSELNLSSLELGDSALYFCASSVAGTGIYEQYFGPGTRLTVT.